The rows below give T cell receptor beta chains drawn from one sample of a study of cytomegalovirus exposure and HLA in healthy donors. The repertoire was sequenced with immunoSEQ multiplex PCR; TCRdb's copy has only in-frame clones and lacks some. The repertoire includes under 200,000 clones, roughly 77% of them detected once, and 2.6% sits in the top ten. Source material: PBMCs. The receptors stem from a woman aged 40 to 49 in good health and CMV-seropositive. Each CDR3 is given with its conserved first and last residue.

v_call: TRBV6-5
cdr3_aa: CASSSLRTGTGYGYTF

v_call: TRBV7-7
cdr3_aa: CASSSRDRGPTEAFF

v_call: TRBV4-1
cdr3_aa: CASSQNRDRGYEQYF

v_call: TRBV14
cdr3_aa: CASSQRAEYSNQPQHF

v_call: TRBV5-4
cdr3_aa: CASSLAGGPRETQYF

v_call: TRBV19
cdr3_aa: CATRHSGTGGNQPQHF

v_call: TRBV6-6
cdr3_aa: CASSYSNGGRAFF

v_call: TRBV7-9
cdr3_aa: CASSGTGSSYEQYF

v_call: TRBV6-6
cdr3_aa: CASSYSRLDNSPLHF

v_call: TRBV7-9
cdr3_aa: CASSQGLYEQYF

v_call: TRBV18
cdr3_aa: CASSPNPPQEDGYTF

v_call: TRBV28
cdr3_aa: CASSSGTGLNYPQHF

v_call: TRBV19
cdr3_aa: CASSRGQAKETQYF

v_call: TRBV7-2
cdr3_aa: CASSLRGEKLFF

v_call: TRBV30
cdr3_aa: CAWSRPPGYYEQYF

v_call: TRBV7-2
cdr3_aa: CASSLDRNEAFF